This T cell receptor beta chain was documented in a study of cytomegalovirus exposure and HLA in healthy donors. Points from the study as a whole: A later analysis appeared to link common viral pathogens to several of the most significant clusters. Later on, analysis showed that most CMV-associated TCR beta chains appeared to be HLA-restricted.

The primer mix had 60 Vbeta and 13 Jbeta primers. Using immunoSEQ multiplex PCR, the repertoire was profiled, and TCRdb retains in-frame clones only, with some absent. The sample has 130,000 to 150,000 clones. After removal of 7 bases from V and 6 bases from J, the junction contained 10 bases not matched to a gene. CDR1 MNHEY and CDR2 SMNVEV come from the germline V gene (reference sequence). The CDR3 consists of 14 residues. For this clone: The antigen is undetermined.

The chain uses TRBV27 and TRBJ2-7; 9 nucleotides align to TRBD1. This receptor was taken from a man aged 40-49 years in good health and CMV-seronegative. The sequencing sample was made of PBMCs. The CDR3, as DNA: TGTGCCAGCACCCCGGGACAGGGAAGACTCGAGCAGTACTTC. As protein: CASTPGQGRLEQYF.